This TCR beta chain is from a study of shared clonotypes between healthy human individuals. Study-level information: Per donor, CD8 memory used one plate, CD8 naive used two, CD4 memory used three and CD4 naive used three. Regarding the study as a whole: Relative to their counterparts shared across all four donors, non-shared clonotypes exhibited diminished generation probabilities.

V lost 2 bases and J 8 bases, leaving 15 bases between the germline ends. The CDR3 runs 15 residues. Germline CDR1 is SEHNR and CDR2 is FQNEAQ (reference sequence). Generated by immunoSEQ multiplex PCR, the TCRdb table keeps only in-frame clones and is missing some. The sample holds about 820,000 clones, 80% to 95% seen once. CD45RO-negative CD8 cells positively selected for CCR7 made up the naive population, which excluded terminally differentiated effector memory CD45RA+ cells. On this clone itself: Its specificity is unknown.

The sequence derives from a young man in good health. The V gene is TRBV7-9, the J gene TRBJ1-4, with D maybe TRBD1 (5 bases). Sequencing was performed on naive CD8+ T cells sorted from blood. The CDR3 DNA is TGTGCCAGCAGCTTAACGGTCGGACAAGGGGAAAAACTGTTTTTT. Protein product: CASSLTVGQGEKLFF.